Included here is one TCR beta chain sequence, with context. This sample stems from a study of blood T cell repertoires in COVID-19. Study information: COVID-19 samples collected from the United States, Italy and Spain covered acute and convalescent phases. The cDNA or gDNA used as material had been derived from T cells, B-cell-depleted T cells, or PBMCs.

The junction had 11 bases not matched to a gene; V was cut back by 5 bases and J by 6 bases. Germline lookup yields CDR1 SSHAT and CDR2 FNYEAQ (reference sequence). The CDR3 totals 16 residues. Per the study methods: Estimation of nucleated cell counts was performed using reference gene primer amplification. Clones were read by immunoSEQ multiplex PCR, and TCRdb kept only the in-frame ones, dropping some. Clone size and the V and J calls come from that table; the DNA yielded D and trimming. The sample comprises tens of thousands of clones, around 83% of which are singletons, and about 5% rests with the top ten.

This chain connects TRBV7-7 to TRBJ2-1; 9 positions match TRBD2. This TCR derives from a man aged 50-60 years with active COVID-19. The sequenced sample consisted of peripheral blood. CDR3 protein: CASSTQSSGSVNEQFF. In DNA form, the CDR3 reads TGTGCCAGCAGCACCCAGAGTAGCGGGAGTGTCAATGAGCAGTTCTTC.